This TCR beta chain is from a study of blood T cell repertoires in COVID-19. In germline, CDR1 is SGHDT, CDR2 YYEEEE. CDR3 length: 15 amino acids. V lost 4 bases and J 4 bases, leaving 18 bases between the germline ends. Assay used: immunoSEQ multiplex PCR; TCRdb lists only in-frame clones, some missing. The sample holds about 240,000 clones, about 85% seen once. This TCR was recovered from a woman aged 60-70 years with active or convalescent COVID-19. The chain carries TRBV5-6 and TRBJ2-7, with D possibly TRBD1 on 6 matching bases. Sequencing was done on a sample of peripheral blood. The CDR3 nucleotides read TGTGCCAGCAGCAAGCCTCAGGGGAACATTTACGAGCAGTACGTC. Translation: CASSKPQGNIYEQYV.